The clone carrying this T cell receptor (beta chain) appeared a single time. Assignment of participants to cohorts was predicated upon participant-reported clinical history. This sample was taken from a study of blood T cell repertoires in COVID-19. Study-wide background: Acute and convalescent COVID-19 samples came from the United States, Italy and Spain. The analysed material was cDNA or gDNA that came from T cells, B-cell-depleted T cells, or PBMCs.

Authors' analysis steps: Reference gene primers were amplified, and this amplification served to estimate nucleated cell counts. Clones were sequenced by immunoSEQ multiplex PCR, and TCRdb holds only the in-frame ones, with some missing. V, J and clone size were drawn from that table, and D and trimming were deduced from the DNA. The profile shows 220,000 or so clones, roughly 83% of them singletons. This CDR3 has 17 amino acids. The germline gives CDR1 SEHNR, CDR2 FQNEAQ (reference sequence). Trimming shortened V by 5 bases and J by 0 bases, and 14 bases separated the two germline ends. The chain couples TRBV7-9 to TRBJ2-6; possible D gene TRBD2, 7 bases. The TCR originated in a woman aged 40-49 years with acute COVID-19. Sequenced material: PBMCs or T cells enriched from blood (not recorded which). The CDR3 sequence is CASSVWGGPSGANVLTF. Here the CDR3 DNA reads TGTGCCAGCAGCGTATGGGGGGGGCCCTCTGGGGCCAACGTCCTGACTTTC.